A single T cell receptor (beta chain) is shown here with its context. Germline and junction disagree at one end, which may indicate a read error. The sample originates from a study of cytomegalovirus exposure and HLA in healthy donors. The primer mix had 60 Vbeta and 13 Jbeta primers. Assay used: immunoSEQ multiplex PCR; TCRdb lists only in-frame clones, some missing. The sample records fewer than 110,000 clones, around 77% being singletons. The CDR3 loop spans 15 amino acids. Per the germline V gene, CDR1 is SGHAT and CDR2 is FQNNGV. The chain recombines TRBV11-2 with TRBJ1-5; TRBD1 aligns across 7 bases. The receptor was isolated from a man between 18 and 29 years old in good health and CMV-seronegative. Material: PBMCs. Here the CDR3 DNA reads TGTGCCAGCAGTTTGGGGACAGCGGCCAATCGGCCCCAGCATTTT. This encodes CASSLGTAANRPQHF.